The 21 T cell receptor beta chains listed next were all sequenced from one sample in a study of blood T cells in healthy people across ages. With a J-beta primer mix and a sample-barcoded 5' primer, a second PCR ran about 6 to 11 cycles. TCRdb fed the 5' RACE reads into MiXCR, producing one record per CDR3 protein. The table has hundreds of thousands of distinct CDR3 sequences, less than 40% seen once. Source material: blood. These receptors were obtained from a woman older than 75 in good health.

The chain links TRBV4-2 to TRBJ1-5; a possible D gene is TRBD1 (6 bases). CDR3 length: 15 residues. Per the germline V gene, CDR1 is LGHNA and CDR2 is YNFKEQ. The V gene lost 7 bases and the J gene lost 0 bases, with 13 bases spanning the gap. The CDR3 loop is CASNLGQYSNQPQHF. In DNA form, the CDR3 reads TGTGCCAGCAACCTAGGACAGTATAGCAATCAGCCCCAGCATTTT.

Comment on this clonotype: A read error may produce the germline difference seen at one junction end. V and J are TRBV2 and TRBJ2-7; 7 bases are shared with TRBD1. This CDR3 has 16 amino acids. Germline lookup yields CDR1 SNHLY and CDR2 FYNNEI. CDR3 protein: CASSQDLRGSSYEQYF. The CDR3 DNA reads as TGCGCCAGCAGCCAAGATCTCAGGGGGAGCTCCTACGAGCAGTACTTC.

This chain connects TRBV5-1 to TRBJ1-5, with 7 bases fitting TRBD1. The V gene end was trimmed by 4 bases and the J gene end by 0 bases; junction bases not matched to a gene: 7. The CDR3 is 16 amino acids. The germline V gene encodes CDR1 SGHRS and CDR2 YFSETQ. CDR3 amino acids: CASSPQGVGSNQPQHF. In DNA, the CDR3 is TGCGCCAGCAGCCCTCAGGGGGTGGGTAGCAATCAGCCCCAGCATTTT.

This clonotype was observed a single time. V and J are TRBV5-1 and TRBJ2-7, with 14 bases aligning to TRBD2. This CDR3 has 14 amino acids. The germline gives CDR1 SGHRS, CDR2 YFSETQ. Unmatched junction bases numbered 4, after V lost 8 bases and J lost 3 bases. In DNA form, the CDR3 reads TGCGCCAGTGGGACTAGCGGGGGACTCTACGAGCAGTACTTC. This sequence encodes CASGTSGGLYEQYF.

The gene calls are TRBV5-1 and TRBJ2-1; 7 nucleotides align to TRBD2. Germline CDR1 is SGHRS and CDR2 is YFSETQ. The CDR3 is 14 amino acids. Unmatched junction bases numbered 4, after V lost 6 bases and J lost 1 base. This CDR3 reads CASKSGESYNEQFF. The CDR3 bases are TGCGCCAGCAAGAGCGGGGAATCCTACAATGAGCAGTTCTTC.

This clonotype turned up a few times. This chain joins TRBV29-1 and TRBJ2-1, with D perhaps matching TRBD2 (5 bases). Trimming took off 0 bases at V and 6 bases at J, with 18 bases between the two ends. This CDR3 spans 16 amino acids. Germline CDR1 and CDR2: SQVTM and ANQGSEA. CDR3 DNA: TGCAGCGTTGAAGATCCCCTCGCCTTCCGGGGCAATGAGCAGTTCTTC. Translated: CSVEDPLAFRGNEQFF.

Notes on this clonotype: A read error may explain this, as a much larger clone is one base away. The chain carries TRBV20-1 and TRBJ2-3, with D unresolved. This CDR3 has 10 amino acids. The germline V and J ends were trimmed by 1 base and 7 bases, with 3 bases remaining between them. Germline V gives CDR1 DFQATT, CDR2 SNEGSKA (reference sequence). CDR3 sequence: CSARVHTQYF. The CDR3 bases are TGCAGTGCTAGAGTACATACGCAGTATTTT.

Notes on this clonotype: A read error is possible here, since a much larger clone lies one base away. This chain links TRBV29-1 with TRBJ1-2, with D maybe TRBD1 (6 bases). The CDR3 is 13 residues long. V lost 1 base to trimming and J lost 9 bases, with 15 bases between them. Germline CDR1 SQVTM, CDR2 ANQGSEA. CDR3 in DNA: TGCAGCGTTGAAGGCGGGGGGCGCGTCAGCTACACCTTC. Amino acids: CSVEGGGRVSYTF.

This clonotype came up many times. The chain links TRBV7-3 to TRBJ1-1; tentatively, D is TRBD1 (6 bases). Germline-derived CDR1 and CDR2 are SGHTA and FQGTGA. Trimming took off 1 base at V and 4 bases at J, with 19 bases between the two ends. The CDR3 totals 17 residues. CDR3: CASSLKGGGPPGTEAFF. The DNA of the CDR3 is TGTGCCAGCAGCTTAAAAGGCGGGGGGCCCCCGGGCACTGAAGCTTTCTTT.

The chain carries TRBV11-2 and TRBJ2-6; D is ambiguous. From germline, CDR1 is SGHAT and CDR2 FQNNGV. Trimming cost V 0 bases and J 12 bases, with 15 bases left between them. The CDR3 covers 15 residues. Written as DNA, the CDR3 is TGTGCCAGCAGCTTAGATCGCGAGATACTGGGCGTCCTGACTTTC. It yields the protein CASSLDREILGVLTF. Variable domain in full (rest from reference TRBV11-2 and TRBJ2-6): EAGVAQSPRYKIIEKRQSVAFWCNPISGHATLYWYQQILGQGPKLLIQFQNNGVVDDSQLPKDRFSAERLKGVDSTLKIQPAKLEDSAVYLCASSLDREILGVLTFGAGSRLTVL.

This clonotype was detected ten times or more. The V call is TRBV20-1, the J call TRBJ2-1, with D perhaps TRBD1 (6 bases). V shed 6 bases and J shed 13 bases, with 19 bases lying between them. The CDR3 sequence is 12 residues long. The V gene's germline CDR1 is DFQATT and CDR2 SNEGSKA (reference sequence). For the CDR3, the DNA is TGCAGTGCACCCGCGAGGGGGACCGTCCAGTTCTTC. This sequence encodes CSAPARGTVQFF.

In its sample, this clonotype was seen once. This may arise from a read error, as a much more abundant clone is one base away. The rearrangement uses TRBV30 and TRBJ1-2; unclear D gene. The V and J ends lost 2 bases and 2 bases respectively, with 15 bases between them. The germline V gene encodes CDR1 GTSNPN and CDR2 SVGIG (reference sequence). The length of the CDR3 is 15 residues. The CDR3 bases are TGTGCCTGGAGTATCCCTAGGGTGGGAAACTATGGCTACACCTTC. It encodes CAWSIPRVGNYGYTF.

This chain uses TRBV3-1 with TRBJ2-1; 12 bases align to TRBD2. Germline-derived CDR1 and CDR2 are LGHDT and YNNKEL (reference sequence). Trimming took 2 bases from V and 0 from J; bases not matched to a gene: 14. The CDR3 length is 21 residues. Written as DNA, the CDR3 is TGTGCCAGCAGCCAATCAATTGGGACTAGCGGGCCCAGGAGCTCCTACAATGAGCAGTTCTTC. As protein: CASSQSIGTSGPRSSYNEQFF.

The sample holds many counts of this clonotype. This rearrangement joins TRBV6-2 or TRBV6-3 to TRBJ2-1, with D possibly TRBD2 on 6 matching bases. Trimming left V 5 bases short and J 3 bases short, with 11 bases between. The length of the CDR3 is 14 residues. Germline values: CDR1 MNHEY, CDR2 SVGEGT. This CDR3 reads CASSGAGSYNEQFF. CDR3 nucleotides: TGTGCCAGCAGTGGGGCGGGGAGCTACAATGAGCAGTTCTTC.

Of note for this clonotype: The conserved phenylalanine or tryptophan is not found at the CDR3 terminus, so this likely reflects a read error. The chain carries TRBV14 and TRBJ2-1; D is possibly TRBD1 (5 bases). The CDR3 is made up of 16 amino acids. Germline V gene sequence: CDR1 SGHDN, CDR2 FVKESK. V lost 4 bases and J lost 0, with 13 bases in between. CDR3 DNA: TGTGCCAGCAGCCCACAGGCGCCGCTCTCCTACAATGAGCAGTTCTTA. Translated, it gives CASSPQAPLSYNEQFL.

The rearrangement uses TRBV6-6 and TRBJ2-1; possibly TRBD2 for D (7 bases). In germline, CDR1 is MNHNY, CDR2 SVGAGI (reference sequence). Trimming stripped 2 bases from V and 8 bases from J, with 22 bases between. The CDR3 runs to 17 residues. The CDR3 reads CASSYPFRGRALDEQFF. CDR3 nucleotides: TGTGCCAGCAGTTACCCCTTTAGGGGGAGGGCCCTGGATGAGCAGTTCTTC.

Many counts were recorded for this clonotype. The J gene is TRBJ2-1, the V gene TRBV3-1; D gene uncertain. The CDR3 totals 11 residues. Between the trimmed V and J ends, which lost 1 base and 11 bases, there was a span of 6 bases. Germline V gene sequence: CDR1 LGHDT, CDR2 YNNKEL (reference sequence). The CDR3 reads CASSQAHQQFF. CDR3 nucleotides: TGTGCCAGCAGCCAAGCTCACCAGCAGTTCTTC.

The table lists this clonotype with a few counts. This may be a read error, as it is one base from a much larger clone. The V gene is TRBV5-1, the J gene TRBJ2-6; D gene unclear. Per germline, CDR1 SGHRS and CDR2 YFSETQ. The CDR3 contains 17 residues. The V gene lost 0 bases and the J gene lost 1 base, with 11 bases spanning the gap. The CDR3 region is CASSLGHRTSGANVLTF. The DNA of the CDR3 is TGCGCCAGCAGCTTGGGACATCGCACGTCTGGGGCCAACGTCCTGACTTTC.

This clonotype was picked up many times. The V call is TRBV29-1, the J call TRBJ2-5, with unresolved D. Germline-derived CDR1 and CDR2 are SQVTM and ANQGSEA. Trimming cost V 3 bases and J 5 bases, with 7 bases left between them. CDR3 length: 11 residues. DNA for the CDR3: TGCAGCGTTGACGAGGCGGAGACCCAGTACTTC. Translation gives CSVDEAETQYF.

This clonotype was recorded many times. V is TRBV7-2 and J is TRBJ2-4; unclear D gene. This CDR3 spans 14 amino acids. The ends were cut back, 1 base at V and 9 bases at J, with 13 bases in the middle. In germline, CDR1 is SGHTA, CDR2 FQGNSA. In DNA form, the CDR3 reads TGTGCCAGCAGCTTAGGTGGGCCGACGGCCATTCAGTACTTC. It translates to CASSLGGPTAIQYF.

This clonotype occurred many times. Here the CDR3 reads CASRPSGLTYNEQFF. CDR3 nucleotides: TGTGCCAGCAGACCCTCGGGCCTAACTTACAATGAGCAGTTCTTC. The rearrangement uses TRBV6-2 or TRBV6-3 and TRBJ2-1; D unresolved. Trimming cost V 6 bases and J 4 bases, with 16 bases left between them. The CDR3 extends over 15 amino acids. From germline, CDR1 is MNHEY and CDR2 SVGEGT.